One sample yielded the 30 T cell receptor beta chains listed below, sequenced in a study of cytomegalovirus exposure and HLA in healthy donors. Use of 60 Vbeta and 13 Jbeta primers characterized the PCR. The data were produced by immunoSEQ multiplex PCR, yet TCRdb's version contains in-frame clones alone and is incomplete. The repertoire holds some 170,000 clones, with around 70% as singletons. Specimen: PBMCs. The receptor set was obtained from a young man in good health and CMV-seropositive.

The chain carries TRBV6-5 and TRBJ2-5; 11 nucleotides match TRBD2. Per the germline V gene, CDR1 is MNHEY and CDR2 is SVGAGI. With V trimmed by 7 bases and J by 2 bases, 6 bases remained unmatched. This CDR3 region has 15 residues. CDR3 protein: CASTRLAGTQETQYF. The CDR3 DNA reads TGTGCCAGCACCCGACTAGCGGGAACACAAGAGACCCAGTACTTC.

This clone was counted only a few times. DNA of the CDR3: TGTGCCATTACTGGACAGACGAACACCGGGGAGCTGTTTTTT. Translating it yields CAITGQTNTGELFF. J is TRBJ2-2 and V is TRBV6-1, with D perhaps matching TRBD1 (6 bases). This CDR3 is built from 14 residues. The germline V and J ends were trimmed by 10 bases and 0 bases, with 12 bases remaining between them. The V gene's germline CDR1 is MNHNS and CDR2 SASEGT.

This clone was counted once. The V gene is TRBV27, the J gene TRBJ2-2; 8 positions match TRBD2. The junction had 6 bases not matched to a gene; V was cut back by 7 bases and J by 5 bases. The CDR3 length is 14 residues. The germline V gene has CDR1 MNHEY and CDR2 SMNVEV (reference sequence). The CDR3 spells CASKAGVETGELFF. Written as DNA, the CDR3 is TGTGCCAGCAAAGCGGGAGTAGAAACCGGGGAGCTGTTTTTT.

The rearrangement links TRBV10-3 to TRBJ1-1; no clear D gene. The V and J ends lost 3 bases and 0 bases respectively, with 8 bases between them. CDR1 is ENHRY and CDR2 is SYGVKD in the germline V gene. CDR3 length equals 14 residues. The CDR3 sequence is CAISEREVNTEAFF. The CDR3, as DNA: TGTGCCATCAGTGAAAGGGAGGTGAACACTGAAGCTTTCTTT.

This clone was counted only a few times. The chain carries TRBV10-1 and TRBJ2-1, with TRBD2 as a possible D gene (5 bases). The CDR3 is made up of 16 amino acids. Germline CDR1 and CDR2: WNHNN and SYGVQD (reference sequence). Trimming took 0 bases from V and 4 from J, leaving 13 bases between them. CDR3 sequence (DNA): TGCGCCAGCAGTGAGTCGCGCTTGTCGGGGTACAATGAGCAGTTCTTC. Amino acid sequence: CASSESRLSGYNEQFF.

This clone was recorded a few times. The V and J genes are TRBV5-4 and TRBJ1-6, with unresolved D. Germline V gene sequence: CDR1 SGHNT, CDR2 YYREEE (reference sequence). This CDR3 contains 14 residues. The V end lost 6 bases, the J end lost 8 bases, and 15 bases lay between the germline ends. CDR3 in DNA: TGTGCCAGCACCTCGCGTTACTCCGATTCACCCCTCCACTTT. This encodes CASTSRYSDSPLHF.

This clone was detected once. The rearrangement joins TRBV28 to TRBJ1-5; 8 nucleotides align to TRBD1. The germline gives CDR1 MDHEN, CDR2 SYDVKM. This CDR3 region has 16 residues. V lost 3 bases to trimming and J lost 5 bases; unmatched junction nucleotides: 9. The CDR3: CASSLPGQAGYQPQHF. Here the CDR3 DNA reads TGTGCCAGCAGTTTGCCGGGACAGGCGGGTTATCAGCCCCAGCATTTT.

The gene calls are TRBV13 and TRBJ1-2; the D is unclear. Per germline, CDR1 PRHDT and CDR2 FYEKMQ (reference sequence). The CDR3 consists of 13 residues. Trimming pared 0 bases from V and 2 bases from J, leaving 4 bases between. CDR3 region: CASSLGQNYGYTF. The CDR3, as DNA: TGTGCCAGCAGCTTAGGACAGAACTATGGCTACACCTTC.

The chain is built from TRBV6-5 and TRBJ1-4, with D tentatively TRBD1 (6 bases). Germline-derived CDR1 and CDR2 are MNHEY and SVGAGI. V gave up 6 bases and J gave up 7 bases, with 18 bases separating them. There are 15 residues in the CDR3. CDR3 sequence (DNA): TGTGCCAGCAGACAGATTCCGAGGGGGACTGAAAAACTGTTTTTT. Translated: CASRQIPRGTEKLFF.

This chain joins TRBV6-5 and TRBJ1-1, with 11 bases that match TRBD1. The CDR3 sequence is 13 residues long. Germline CDR1 and CDR2: MNHEY and SVGAGI. Unmatched junction bases numbered 4, after V lost 0 bases and J lost 13 bases. CDR3 bases: TGTGCCAGCAGTTACTCGGGGGGGACAGGGGGTTTCTTT. The encoded protein is CASSYSGGTGGFF.

This sequence joins TRBV5-8 and TRBJ1-1, with 7 positions matching TRBD1. Germline V gene lookup returns CDR1 SGHTS and CDR2 YDEGEE. The CDR3 consists of 15 residues. V lost 0 bases to trimming and J lost 10 bases; unmatched junction nucleotides: 12. Here the CDR3 DNA reads TGTGCCAGCAGCTTGGCGGAGGGGGCGGCGAGTAGAGCTTTCTTT. Protein: CASSLAEGAASRAFF.

The chain has TRBV19 and TRBJ2-1, with 8 positions matching TRBD2. In germline, CDR1 is LNHDA, CDR2 SQIVND (reference sequence). The CDR3 is 17 amino acids. CDR3 DNA: TGTGCTAGCGAAGGAGCGGGAGCTATGAGCTCCTACAATGAGCAGTTCTTC. This translates into CASEGAGAMSSYNEQFF.

This sequence joins TRBV7-2 and TRBJ2-2; 8 nucleotides agree with TRBD2. Germline V gives CDR1 SGHTA, CDR2 FQGNSA. The CDR3 loop spans 14 amino acids. The V and J ends lost 0 bases and 14 bases, in that order; junction bases with no gene match: 8. The CDR3 is CASSLARLAGTLFF. The CDR3 coding sequence is TGTGCCAGCAGCTTAGCGCGGTTAGCGGGGACTCTGTTTTTT. Using reference TRBV7-2 and TRBJ2-2 for the parts outside the CDR3, the full variable domain is GAGVSQSPSNKVTEKGKDVELRCDPISGHTALYWYRQSLGQGLEFLIYFQGNSAPDKSGLPSDRFSAERTGGSVSTLTIQRTQQEDSAVYLCASSLARLAGTLFFGEGSRLTVL.

The chain couples TRBV5-4 to TRBJ1-1; 8 nucleotides line up with TRBD1. Trimming cost V 3 bases and J 0 bases; bases outside gene matches: 10. Germline-derived CDR1 and CDR2 are SGHNT and YYREEE (reference sequence). The CDR3 totals 17 residues. The CDR3 sequence is CASSYPRGRTMNTEAFF. CDR3 DNA: TGTGCCAGCAGCTACCCCAGGGGGCGGACCATGAACACTGAAGCTTTCTTT.

This rearrangement joins TRBV27 to TRBJ2-1; 9 bases are a match to TRBD2. The CDR3 covers 14 residues. In germline, CDR1 is MNHEY, CDR2 SMNVEV (reference sequence). V dropped 3 bases and J dropped 4; count of bases not matched to a gene: 1. CDR3 bases: TGTGCCAGCAGTTTTAGCGGGAGTTACAATGAGCAGTTCTTC. Translating gives CASSFSGSYNEQFF.

This chain links TRBV30 with TRBJ1-2; a possible D gene is TRBD1 (6 bases). There are 15 residues in the CDR3. Trimming removed 3 bases at V and 0 bases at J, with 14 bases between. The germline V gene encodes CDR1 GTSNPN and CDR2 SVGIG (reference sequence). DNA of the CDR3: TGTGCCTGGAGACCGGGACAACTAGCTAACTATGGCTACACCTTC. Its translation is CAWRPGQLANYGYTF. The whole variable domain, remainder taken from reference TRBV30 and TRBJ1-2, is SQTIHQWPATLVQPVGSPLSLECTVEGTSNPNLYWYRQAAGRGLQLLFYSVGIGQISSEVPQNLSASRPQDRQFILSSKKLLLSDSGFYLCAWRPGQLANYGYTFGSGTRLTVV.

This chain links TRBV2 with TRBJ1-5; a weak D match, TRBD1 (5 bases). Germline V gene data show CDR1 as SNHLY and CDR2 as FYNNEI. V shed 3 bases and J shed 5 bases, with 11 bases lying between them. The CDR3 spans 14 residues. CDR3 in DNA: TGTGCCAGCAGTGATAGACAGTTTGATCAGCCCCAGCATTTT. Translated: CASSDRQFDQPQHF.

This clone was detected once. J is TRBJ1-1 and V is TRBV5-6; TRBD1 aligns across 9 bases. Germline CDR1 is SGHDT and CDR2 is YYEEEE. The CDR3 has 14 residues. The junction had 5 bases not matched to a gene; V was cut back by 4 bases and J by 4 bases. The CDR3 nucleotides are TGTGCCAGCAGCCGGGACAGGGCGGGCACTGAAGCTTTCTTT. Translated: CASSRDRAGTEAFF.

The chain recombines TRBV18 with TRBJ1-4, with a weak D call TRBD1 (6 bases). Germline CDR1 reads KGHSH; CDR2 reads LQKENI. Trimming stripped 3 bases from V and 8 bases from J, with 13 bases between. The CDR3 has 14 residues. This chain's CDR3 is CASSPTGTSEKLFF. The CDR3, as DNA: TGTGCCAGCTCACCTACCGGGACATCAGAAAAACTGTTTTTT.

The chain combines TRBV6-5 with TRBJ2-1; TRBD2 is a possible D gene (6 bases). The V gene's germline CDR1 is MNHEY and CDR2 SVGAGI. The CDR3 has 16 residues. Trimming took off 0 bases at V and 0 bases at J, with 9 bases between the two ends. CDR3 protein: CASSYSIGSSYNEQFF. CDR3 in DNA: TGTGCCAGCAGTTACTCGATCGGGAGCTCCTACAATGAGCAGTTCTTC.

This clone has a handful of counts. V usage is TRBV6-1 and J usage is TRBJ1-1, with 10 positions matching TRBD1. The ends lost 2 bases at V and 3 bases at J; junction bases unmatched: 12. The CDR3 is made up of 18 amino acids. Germline lookup yields CDR1 MNHNS and CDR2 SASEGT. The CDR3 here is CASSEPNRDRGPDTEAFF. The CDR3 coding sequence is TGTGCCAGCAGTGAACCGAACCGGGACAGGGGCCCCGACACTGAAGCTTTCTTT.

The chain has TRBV5-4 and TRBJ1-2; no clear D gene. CDR3 length: 16 amino acids. V was clipped by 1 base and J by 1 base, with 14 bases between them. Looked up from germline, CDR1 is SGHNT and CDR2 is YYREEE (reference sequence). The CDR3 region is CASSLRAQSLNYGYTF. The DNA for the CDR3 is TGTGCCAGCAGCTTGAGAGCGCAGTCTCTTAACTATGGCTACACCTTC.

This clone has more than one count but fewer than ten. This chain links TRBV6-5 with TRBJ1-1, with D possibly matching TRBD1 (6 bases). From germline, CDR1 is MNHEY and CDR2 SVGAGI. V was cut by 4 bases and J by 1 base, with 16 bases left in between. The CDR3 contains 16 residues. The CDR3 DNA reads as TGTGCCAGCAGTTGGAACAGGGCTCTGGGGAACACTGAAGCTTTCTTT. This translates into CASSWNRALGNTEAFF.

This chain joins TRBV7-9 and TRBJ1-1; no reliable D call. Trimming took off 5 bases at V and 4 bases at J, with 11 bases between the two ends. Per the germline V gene, CDR1 is SEHNR and CDR2 is FQNEAQ (reference sequence). CDR3 length: 13 residues. DNA for the CDR3: TGTGCCAGCAGCCCCCCTGCGGCCACTGAAGCTTTCTTT. It translates to CASSPPAATEAFF.

The chain recombines TRBV10-3 with TRBJ2-1; 14 positions match TRBD2. The CDR3 is 14 amino acids. The V segment lost 4 bases and the J segment 7 bases; nucleotides outside the gene matches: 0. The germline V gene encodes CDR1 ENHRY and CDR2 SYGVKD. The CDR3 sequence: CAISGLAGGNEQFF. The DNA for the CDR3 is TGTGCCATCAGTGGACTAGCGGGAGGGAATGAGCAGTTCTTC.

The chain joins TRBV28 to TRBJ2-7; D is ambiguous. Trimming took off 6 bases at V and 7 bases at J, with 13 bases between the two ends. Germline-derived CDR1 and CDR2 are MDHEN and SYDVKM. The CDR3 is 12 amino acids. CDR3: CASSLKGREQYV. In nucleotides, the CDR3 is TGTGCCAGCAGCCTAAAGGGTAGGGAGCAGTACGTC.

CDR3 amino acids: CASSERGNYGYTF. CDR3 sequence (DNA): TGTGCCAGCAGTGAAAGGGGGAACTATGGCTACACCTTC. V is TRBV6-1 and J is TRBJ1-2; D possibly corresponds to TRBD1 (6 bases). The germline V and J ends were trimmed by 2 bases and 2 bases, with 6 bases remaining between them. Per the germline V gene, CDR1 is MNHNS and CDR2 is SASEGT. The CDR3 is 13 amino acids.

This rearrangement joins TRBV6-1 to TRBJ1-2; 8 bases map to TRBD1. V shed 5 bases and J 6 bases; nucleotides not matched to a gene: 5. Germline CDR1 reads MNHNS; CDR2 reads SASEGT. The CDR3 runs 13 residues. In nucleotides, the CDR3 is TGTGCCAGCAGTACCCTGACAGGGGATGGCTACACCTTC. This encodes CASSTLTGDGYTF.

V gene TRBV29-1 combines with J gene TRBJ2-5; D might be TRBD2 (6 bases). The CDR3 sequence is 12 residues long. Deletions cut 5 bases from V and 5 bases from J, with 12 bases between. Germline CDR1 and CDR2: SQVTM and ANQGSEA. This chain's CDR3 is CSVILAGETQYF. The DNA for the CDR3 is TGCAGCGTTATTCTCGCGGGGGAGACCCAGTACTTC.

The chain joins TRBV19 to TRBJ2-3; possible D gene TRBD2, 5 bases. The germline V gene encodes CDR1 LNHDA and CDR2 SQIVND (reference sequence). V lost 2 bases, J lost 2 bases, and 14 bases lay in between. The CDR3 has 16 residues. The CDR3 bases are TGTGCCAGTAGTATACGGGCGGGCGGGCTCACAGATACGCAGTATTTT. Translating gives CASSIRAGGLTDTQYF. Drawing the rest from reference TRBV19 and TRBJ2-3, the complete variable domain is DGGITQSPKYLFRKEGQNVTLSCEQNLNHDAMYWYRQDPGQGLRLIYYSQIVNDFQKGDIAEGYSVSREKKESFPLTVTSAQKNPTAFYLCASSIRAGGLTDTQYFGPGTRLTVL.